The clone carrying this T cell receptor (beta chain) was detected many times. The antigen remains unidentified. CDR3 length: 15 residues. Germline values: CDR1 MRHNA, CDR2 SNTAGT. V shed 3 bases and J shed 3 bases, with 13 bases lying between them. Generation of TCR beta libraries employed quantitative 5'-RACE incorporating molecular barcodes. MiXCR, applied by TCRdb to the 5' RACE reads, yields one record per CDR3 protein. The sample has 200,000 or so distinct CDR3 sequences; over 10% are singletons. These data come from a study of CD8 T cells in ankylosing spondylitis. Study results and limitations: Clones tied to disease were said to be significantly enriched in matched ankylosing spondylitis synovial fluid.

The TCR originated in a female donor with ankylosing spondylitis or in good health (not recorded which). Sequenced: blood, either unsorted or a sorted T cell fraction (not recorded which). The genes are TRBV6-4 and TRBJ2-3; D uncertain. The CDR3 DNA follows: TGTGCCAGCAGTGAAGGAGTTGGTGCTACAGATACGCAGTATTTT. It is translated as CASSEGVGATDTQYF.